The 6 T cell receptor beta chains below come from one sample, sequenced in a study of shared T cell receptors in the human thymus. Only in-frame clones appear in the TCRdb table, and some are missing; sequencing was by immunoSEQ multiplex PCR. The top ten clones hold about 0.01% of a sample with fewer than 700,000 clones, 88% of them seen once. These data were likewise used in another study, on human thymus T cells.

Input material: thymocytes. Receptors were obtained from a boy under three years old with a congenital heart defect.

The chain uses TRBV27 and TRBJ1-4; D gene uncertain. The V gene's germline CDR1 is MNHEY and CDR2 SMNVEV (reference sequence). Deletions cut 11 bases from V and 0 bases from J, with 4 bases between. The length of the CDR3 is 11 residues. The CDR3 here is CAAATNEKLFF. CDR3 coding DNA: TGTGCCGCAGCAACTAATGAAAAACTGTTTTTT.

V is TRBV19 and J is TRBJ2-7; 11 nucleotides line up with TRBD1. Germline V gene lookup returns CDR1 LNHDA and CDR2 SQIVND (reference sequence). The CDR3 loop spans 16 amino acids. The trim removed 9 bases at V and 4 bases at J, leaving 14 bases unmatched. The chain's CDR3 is CASKASRTGGEYEQYF. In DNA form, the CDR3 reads TGTGCCAGCAAAGCCTCTCGGACAGGGGGCGAGTACGAGCAGTACTTC.

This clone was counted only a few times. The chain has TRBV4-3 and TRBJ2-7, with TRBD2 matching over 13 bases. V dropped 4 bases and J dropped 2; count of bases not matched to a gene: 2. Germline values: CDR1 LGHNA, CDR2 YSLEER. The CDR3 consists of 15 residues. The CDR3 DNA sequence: TGCGCCAGCAGCCCGGGGACTAGCGGGACCTACGAGCAGTACTTC. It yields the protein CASSPGTSGTYEQYF.

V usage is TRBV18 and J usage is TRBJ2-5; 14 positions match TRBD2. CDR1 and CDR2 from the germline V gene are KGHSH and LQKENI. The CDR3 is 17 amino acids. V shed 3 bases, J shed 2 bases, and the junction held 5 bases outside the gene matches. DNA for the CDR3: TGTGCCAGCTCACCGAGAGGGACTAGCGGGGGTCAAGAGACCCAGTACTTC. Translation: CASSPRGTSGGQETQYF.

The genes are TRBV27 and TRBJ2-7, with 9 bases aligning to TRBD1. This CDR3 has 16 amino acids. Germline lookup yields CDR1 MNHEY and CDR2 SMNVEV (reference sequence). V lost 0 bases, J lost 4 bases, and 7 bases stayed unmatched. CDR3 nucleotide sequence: TGTGCCAGCAGTTTATCGGGACAGGGTACCGAGTACGAGCAGTACTTC. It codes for CASSLSGQGTEYEQYF.

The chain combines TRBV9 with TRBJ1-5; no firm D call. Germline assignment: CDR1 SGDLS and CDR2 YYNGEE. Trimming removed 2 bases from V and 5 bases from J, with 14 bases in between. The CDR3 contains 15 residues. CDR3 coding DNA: TGTGCCAGCAGCGTCACTGAGGGTGTTGATCAGCCCCAGCATTTT. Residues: CASSVTEGVDQPQHF.